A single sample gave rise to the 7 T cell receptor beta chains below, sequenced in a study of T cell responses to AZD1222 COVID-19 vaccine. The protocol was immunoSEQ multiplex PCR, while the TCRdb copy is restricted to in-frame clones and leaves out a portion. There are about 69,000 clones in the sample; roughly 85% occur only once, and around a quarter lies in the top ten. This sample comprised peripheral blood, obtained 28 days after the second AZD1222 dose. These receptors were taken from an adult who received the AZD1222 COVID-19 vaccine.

The CDR3: CASSHNLGEKLFF. DNA of the CDR3: TGTGCCAGTAGTCACAACCTCGGTGAAAAACTGTTTTTT. This chain uses TRBV19 with TRBJ1-4, with D uncertain. V was cut by 5 bases and J by 7 bases, with 11 bases left in between. The CDR3 is 13 residues long. CDR1 and CDR2 (germline): LNHDA, SQIVND (reference sequence).

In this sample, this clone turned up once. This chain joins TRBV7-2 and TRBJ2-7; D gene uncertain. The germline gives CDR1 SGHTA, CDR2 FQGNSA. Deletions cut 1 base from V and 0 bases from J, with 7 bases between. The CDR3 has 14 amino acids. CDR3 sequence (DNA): TGTGCCAGCAGCTTAGACTCGGCCTCCTACGAGCAGTACTTC. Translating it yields CASSLDSASYEQYF.

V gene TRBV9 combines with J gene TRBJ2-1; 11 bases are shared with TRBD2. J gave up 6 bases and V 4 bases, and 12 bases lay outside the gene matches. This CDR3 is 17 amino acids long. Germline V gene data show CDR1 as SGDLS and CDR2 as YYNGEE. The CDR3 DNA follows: TGTGCCAGCAGCCCCCTACCCGGGACTAGCGGTCCCAATGAGCAGTTCTTC. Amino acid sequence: CASSPLPGTSGPNEQFF.

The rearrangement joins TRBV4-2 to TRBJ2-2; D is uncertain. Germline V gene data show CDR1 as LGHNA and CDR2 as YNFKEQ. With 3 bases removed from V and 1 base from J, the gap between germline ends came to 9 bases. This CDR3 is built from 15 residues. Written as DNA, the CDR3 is TGTGCCAGCAGCCATGAAACACGGAACACCGGGGAGCTGTTTTTT. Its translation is CASSHETRNTGELFF.

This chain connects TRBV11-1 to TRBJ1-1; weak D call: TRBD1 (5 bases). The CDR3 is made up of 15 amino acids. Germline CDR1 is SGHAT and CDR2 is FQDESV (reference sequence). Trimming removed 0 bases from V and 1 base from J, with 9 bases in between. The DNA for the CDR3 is TGTGCCAGCAGCTTAGCGTCAGGGCCGAACACTGAAGCTTTCTTT. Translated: CASSLASGPNTEAFF. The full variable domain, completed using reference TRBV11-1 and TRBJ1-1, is EAEVAQSPRYKITEKSQAVAFWCDPISGHATLYWYRQILGQGPELLVQFQDESVVDDSQLPKDRFSAERLKGVDSTLKIQPAELGDSAMYLCASSLASGPNTEAFFGQGTRLTVV.

As DNA, the CDR3 is TGTGCTAGTGGTTTTGGGCGTTGGGATGGCAATCAGCCCCAGCATTTT. Protein: CASGFGRWDGNQPQHF. The genes are TRBV12-5 and TRBJ1-5; D remains unclear. Germline V gene lookup returns CDR1 LGHNT and CDR2 FRNRAP. The CDR3 extends over 16 amino acids. Trimming pared 3 bases from V and 2 bases from J, leaving 14 bases between.

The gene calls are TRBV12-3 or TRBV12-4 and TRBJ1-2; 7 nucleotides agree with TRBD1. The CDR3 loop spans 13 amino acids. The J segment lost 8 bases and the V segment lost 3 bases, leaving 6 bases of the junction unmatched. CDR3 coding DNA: TGTGCCAGCAGTTTCGAGGGGGCAGGCGGCTACACCTTC. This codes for CASSFEGAGGYTF.